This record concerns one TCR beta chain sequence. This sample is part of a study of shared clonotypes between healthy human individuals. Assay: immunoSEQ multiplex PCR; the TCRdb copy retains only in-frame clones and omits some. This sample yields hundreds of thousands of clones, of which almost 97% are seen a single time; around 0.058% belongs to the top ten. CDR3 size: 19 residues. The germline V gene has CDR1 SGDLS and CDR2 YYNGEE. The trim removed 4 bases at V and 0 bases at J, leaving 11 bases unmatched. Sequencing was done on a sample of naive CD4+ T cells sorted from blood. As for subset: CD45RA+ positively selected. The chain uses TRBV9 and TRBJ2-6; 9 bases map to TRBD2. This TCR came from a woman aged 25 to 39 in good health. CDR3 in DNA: TGTGCCAGCAGCTTAGCGGGAGAGCCAAACCACTCTGGGGCCAACGTCCTGACTTTC. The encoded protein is CASSLAGEPNHSGANVLTF.